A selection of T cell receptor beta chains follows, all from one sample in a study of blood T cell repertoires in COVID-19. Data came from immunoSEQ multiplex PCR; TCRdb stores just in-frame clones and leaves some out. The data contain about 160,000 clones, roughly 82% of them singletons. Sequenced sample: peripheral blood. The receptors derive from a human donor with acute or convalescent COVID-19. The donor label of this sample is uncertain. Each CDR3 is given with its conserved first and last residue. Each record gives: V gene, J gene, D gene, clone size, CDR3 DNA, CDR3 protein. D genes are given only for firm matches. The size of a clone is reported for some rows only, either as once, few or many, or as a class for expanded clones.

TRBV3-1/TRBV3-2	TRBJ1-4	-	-	TGTGCCAGCAGCCTTGGACAAACAACTAATGAAAAACTGTTTTTT	CASSLGQTTNEKLFF
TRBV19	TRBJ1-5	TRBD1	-	TGTGCCAGTACCGGGACAGAATATAGCAATCAGCCCCAGCATTTT	CASTGTEYSNQPQHF
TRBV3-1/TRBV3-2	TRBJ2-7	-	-	TGTGCCAGCAGCCGGTTTTTCCAGTCATCCTCCTACGAGCAGTACTTC	CASSRFFQSSSYEQYF
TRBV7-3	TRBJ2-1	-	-	TGTGCCAGCAGCTTAGTAGGCCTGGGCCCCTCGGAGCAGTTCTTC	CASSLVGLGPSEQFF
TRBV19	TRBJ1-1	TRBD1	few	TGTGCCAGTAGCCGACAGGGAATGAACACTGAAGCTTTCTTT	CASSRQGMNTEAFF
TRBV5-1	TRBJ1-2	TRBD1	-	TGCGCCAGCAGCTTGGCCCAACAGGGGACGGGCGGCTACACCTTC	CASSLAQQGTGGYTF
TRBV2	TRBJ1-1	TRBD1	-	TGTGCCAGCAGCTTACAGGGGTCGAGGGCCACTGAAGCTTTCTTT	CASSLQGSRATEAFF
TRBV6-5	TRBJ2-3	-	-	TGTGCCAGCACTTACGGAGGGTCAGATACGCAGTATTTT	CASTYGGSDTQYF
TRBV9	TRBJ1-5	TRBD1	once	TGTGCCAGCAGCAAAGACAGGGTCAATCAGCCCCAGCATTTT	CASSKDRVNQPQHF
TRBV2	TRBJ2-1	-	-	TGTGCCAGCAGTCGGCGGCAAGCGAATGGAAATGAGCAGTTCTTC	CASSRRQANGNEQFF
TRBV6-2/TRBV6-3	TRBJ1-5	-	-	TGTGCCAGCAGCTCAGGGGCCGGGAGGCCTCAGCCCCAGCATTTT	CASSSGAGRPQPQHF
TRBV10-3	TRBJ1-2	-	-	TGTGCCATCAGAACGGGCCAGGGCTCCACTAACTATGGCTACACCTTC	CAIRTGQGSTNYGYTF
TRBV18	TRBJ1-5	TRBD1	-	TGTGCCAGCTCACCACCTACAGGGGCCGGGCAGCCCCAGCATTTT	CASSPPTGAGQPQHF
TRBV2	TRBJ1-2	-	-	TGTGCCAGCAGCGGCGGCAGGGTGGTTGATGGCTACACCTTC	CASSGGRVVDGYTF
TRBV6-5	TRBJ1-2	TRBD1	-	TGTGCCAGCAGTCCGACAGGGGCAAGTAACTATGGCTACACCTTC	CASSPTGASNYGYTF
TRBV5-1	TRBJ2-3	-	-	TGCGCCAGCCGATTTCCCGCGGGGAGGGATACGCAGTATTTT	CASRFPAGRDTQYF
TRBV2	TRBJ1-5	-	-	TGTGCCAGCAGTGAATACGCTCAGGGGATTCGCAATCAGCCCCAGCATTTT	CASSEYAQGIRNQPQHF
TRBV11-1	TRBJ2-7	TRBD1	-	TGTGCCAGCAGCTTGACAGGGGGCACAGAGCAGTACTTC	CASSLTGGTEQYF
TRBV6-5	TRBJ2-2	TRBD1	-	TGTGCCAGCAGCCGAGGGGGCGCGAACACCGGGGAGCTGTTTTTT	CASSRGGANTGELFF
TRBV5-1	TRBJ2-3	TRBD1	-	TGCGCCAGCAGCCAACCCCAGCGGGGACAGGGGGGAGATACGCAGTATTTT	CASSQPQRGQGGDTQYF
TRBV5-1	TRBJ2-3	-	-	TGCGCCAGCAGCTTGGATGGGCCTAGCACAGATACGCAGTATTTT	CASSLDGPSTDTQYF
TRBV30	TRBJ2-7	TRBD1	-	TGTGCCTGGAGTGTACGAGGGACAGGGTCGAGAGAGCAGTACTTC	CAWSVRGTGSREQYF
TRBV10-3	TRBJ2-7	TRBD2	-	TGTGCCATCAGTGACCTACTAGCGGGGAACTCCTACGAGCAGTACTTC	CAISDLLAGNSYEQYF
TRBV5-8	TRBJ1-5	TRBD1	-	TGTGCCAGCAGAACAGTCGGGACAGGGCGCAATCAGCCCCAGCATTTT	CASRTVGTGRNQPQHF
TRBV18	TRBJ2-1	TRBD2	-	TGTGCCAGCTCAGAAACTAGCGGGGCCCACAATGAGCAGTTCTTC	CASSETSGAHNEQFF
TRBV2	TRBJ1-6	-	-	TGTGCCAGCAGACCAGTCAGCTCCTATAATTCACCCCTCCACTTT	CASRPVSSYNSPLHF
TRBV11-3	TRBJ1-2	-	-	TGTGCCAGCAGCCTGTCGGGATATGGCTACACCTTC	CASSLSGYGYTF
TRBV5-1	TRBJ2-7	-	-	TGCGCCAGCAGCTTATCCCCGTCCTCCTACGAGCAGTACTTC	CASSLSPSSYEQYF
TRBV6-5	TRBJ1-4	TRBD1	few	TGTGCCAGCGCTGTGACAGGGAATGAAAAACTGTTTTTT	CASAVTGNEKLFF
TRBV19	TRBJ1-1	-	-	TGTGCCAGTTGTACAGCTTGGGCCAAAATGAACACTGAAGCTTTCTTT	CASCTAWAKMNTEAFF
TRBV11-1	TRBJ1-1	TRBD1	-	TGTGCCAGCAGCTTCGACAGGGTGAACACTGAAGCTTTCTTT	CASSFDRVNTEAFF
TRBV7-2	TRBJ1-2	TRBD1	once	TGTGCCAGCAGCTTAGTTTCGGTGCCAGGGGGGAACTATGGCTACACCTTC	CASSLVSVPGGNYGYTF
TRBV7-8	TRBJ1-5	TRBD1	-	TGTGCCAGCAGCTCCCGCTACAGGGGTGGGAATCAGCCCCAGCATTTT	CASSSRYRGGNQPQHF
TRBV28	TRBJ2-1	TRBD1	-	TGTGCCAGCAGTTTCACCCCCGGGACAGAAAACAATGAGCAGTTCTTC	CASSFTPGTENNEQFF
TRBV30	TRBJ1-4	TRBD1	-	TGTGCCTGGAGACGGGGACAGGCCGCGAGTGAAAAACTGTTTTTT	CAWRRGQAASEKLFF
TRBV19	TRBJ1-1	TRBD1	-	TGTGCCAGTAGTGCCGGACAGGGGGGTAACACTGAAGCTTTCTTT	CASSAGQGGNTEAFF
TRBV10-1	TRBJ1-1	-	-	TGCGCCACCCAACGACAGGCCTACACTGAAGCTTTCTTT	CATQRQAYTEAFF
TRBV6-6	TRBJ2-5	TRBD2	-	TGTGCCAGCAGTTACAGCGGGGGGGCTGAGACCCAGTACTTC	CASSYSGGAETQYF
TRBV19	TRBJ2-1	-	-	TGTGCCAGTAGTATAGATCTGTGGGGCAACTCCTACAATGAGCAGTTCTTC	CASSIDLWGNSYNEQFF
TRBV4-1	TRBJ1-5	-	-	TGCGCCAGCAGCCACGGTTGGGGGGATAATCAGCCCCAGCATTTT	CASSHGWGDNQPQHF
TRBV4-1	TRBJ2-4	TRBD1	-	TGCGCCAGCAGGCCCAACGCCGGGACAGTCAAAAACATTCAGTACTTC	CASRPNAGTVKNIQYF
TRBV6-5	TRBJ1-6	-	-	TGTGCCTGCTCCGGGTTTCATAATTCACCCCTCCACTTT	CACSGFHNSPLHF
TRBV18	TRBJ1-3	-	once	TGTGCCAGCTCATCATACAACAGCAACGACTCTGGAAACACCATATATTTT	CASSSYNSNDSGNTIYF
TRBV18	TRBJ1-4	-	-	TGTGCCAGCTCACCATCTCAGGTCCTCGATGGTCCCATAGATGAAAAACTGTTTTTT	CASSPSQVLDGPIDEKLFF
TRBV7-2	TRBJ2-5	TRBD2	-	TGTGCCAGCAGCCCTCTTGCGGGGGGGTACCAAGAGACCCAGTACTTC	CASSPLAGGYQETQYF